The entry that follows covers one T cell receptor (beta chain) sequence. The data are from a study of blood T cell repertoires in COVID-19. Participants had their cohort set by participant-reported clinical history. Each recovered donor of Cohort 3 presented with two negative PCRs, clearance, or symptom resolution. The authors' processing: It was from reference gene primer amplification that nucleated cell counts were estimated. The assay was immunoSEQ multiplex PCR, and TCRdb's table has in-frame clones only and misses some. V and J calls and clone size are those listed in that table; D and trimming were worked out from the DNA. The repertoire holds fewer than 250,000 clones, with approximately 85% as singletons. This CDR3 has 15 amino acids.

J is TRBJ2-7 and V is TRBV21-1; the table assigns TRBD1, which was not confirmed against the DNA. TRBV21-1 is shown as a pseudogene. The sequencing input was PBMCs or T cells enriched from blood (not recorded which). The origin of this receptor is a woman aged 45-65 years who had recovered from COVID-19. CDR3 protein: CASSKVDRVVREQYF. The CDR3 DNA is TGTGCCAGCAGCAAGGTCGACAGGGTAGTTCGCGAGCAGTACTTC.